This T cell receptor (beta chain) appears in the sequencing data of a study of cytomegalovirus exposure and HLA in healthy donors. 60 Vbeta and 13 Jbeta primers were used in PCR. The repertoire was sequenced with immunoSEQ multiplex PCR; TCRdb's copy has only in-frame clones and lacks some. Altogether 35,000 to 55,000 clones are present, around 60% being singletons, with the ten largest covering around 12%. V was pared by 1 base and J by 5 bases, with 10 bases of the junction left unmatched. Germline V lookup: CDR1 LNHDA, CDR2 SQIVND (reference sequence). The CDR3 spans 16 residues. Sequenced material: PBMCs. The clonotype was recovered from a man aged 55 to 70 in good health and CMV-seropositive. This chain connects TRBV19 to TRBJ2-5; TRBD2 matches at 7 bases. The CDR3 region is CASSIGGAGLVETQYF. The CDR3, as DNA: TGTGCCAGTAGTATAGGGGGAGCGGGACTGGTGGAGACCCAGTACTTC.